This T cell receptor (beta chain) was recovered during a study of blood T cells in healthy people across ages. The overall study: About one barcoded beta molecule per two T cells was captured by template switching.

This clonotype was recorded a few times. Its specificity is not known. Drawn from each donor were ten milliliters of peripheral blood. The authors ran a second PCR of about 6 to 12 cycles using a sample-barcoded 5' primer and a J-beta primer mix. TCRdb recomputed calls from the 5' RACE reads with MiXCR, one row per CDR3 protein. This table holds about 620,000 distinct CDR3 sequences, 20% to 25% found once. General observations from the study: The donors' CMV status was not determined, possibly confounding changes in expanded clonotypes. Versus aged donors, long-lived donors had higher diversity and more naive CD4+ cells.

The germline CDR1 and CDR2 sequences are LGHNA and YNFKEQ. Trimming took 0 bases from V and 3 from J; bases not matched to a gene: 3. There are 17 residues in the CDR3. The V and J genes are TRBV4-2 and TRBJ2-2; the match to TRBD2 covers 11 bases. Material for sequencing was blood. The receptor's source is a man in his 70s in good health. Here the CDR3 DNA reads TGTGCCAGCAGCCAAGAACTAGCGGGAGCGGACACCGGGGAGCTGTTTTTT. Encoded protein: CASSQELAGADTGELFF.